This T cell receptor beta chain was observed in a study of patients and donors after allogeneic stem cell transplantation. Trimming took 3 bases from V and 4 from J, leaving 18 bases between them. This CDR3 is 15 amino acids long. The germline V gene has CDR1 SQVTM and CDR2 ANQGSEA. Via MiXCR, TCRdb re-called the RT-PCR reads, giving one row per CDR3 protein. The table shows about 230,000 distinct CDR3 sequences, with 11% to 15% occurring only once. By share of the sample, this clonotype is medium-sized. The chain recombines TRBV29-1 with TRBJ2-5; maybe TRBD1 (6 bases). The sequencing sample was made of blood, either unsorted or a sorted T cell fraction (not recorded which). The TCR comes from a human donor who was either an allogeneic HSCT recipient or a stem cell or donor lymphocyte infusion donor (not recorded which). It is not recorded whose cells these are; they may come from a transplant donor. The CDR3 region has the DNA TGCAGCGTTGAGCCCGATCAGGGGAGATCAGAGACCCAGTACTTC. This sequence encodes CSVEPDQGRSETQYF.